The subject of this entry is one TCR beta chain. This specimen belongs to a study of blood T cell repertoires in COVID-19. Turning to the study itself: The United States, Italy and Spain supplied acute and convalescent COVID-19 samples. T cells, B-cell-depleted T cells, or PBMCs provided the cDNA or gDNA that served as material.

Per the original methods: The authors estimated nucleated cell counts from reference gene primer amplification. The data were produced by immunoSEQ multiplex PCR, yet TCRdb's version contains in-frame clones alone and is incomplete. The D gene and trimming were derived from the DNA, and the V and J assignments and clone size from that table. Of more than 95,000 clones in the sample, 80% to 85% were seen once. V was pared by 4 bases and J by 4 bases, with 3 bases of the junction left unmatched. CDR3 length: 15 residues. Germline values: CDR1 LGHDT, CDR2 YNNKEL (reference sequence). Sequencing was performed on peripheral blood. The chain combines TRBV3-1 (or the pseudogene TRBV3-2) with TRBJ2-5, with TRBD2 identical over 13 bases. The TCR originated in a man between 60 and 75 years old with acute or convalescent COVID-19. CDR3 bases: TGTGCCAGCAGCCCCGGACTAGCGGGAGCAGAGACCCAGTACTTC. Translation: CASSPGLAGAETQYF.